This passage covers 22 T cell receptor beta chains from one sample sequenced in a study of cytomegalovirus exposure and HLA in healthy donors. Use of 60 Vbeta and 13 Jbeta primers characterized the PCR. Data came from immunoSEQ multiplex PCR; TCRdb stores just in-frame clones and leaves some out. The data contain about 170,000 clones, roughly four fifths of them singletons. Sequenced sample: PBMCs. The receptors originated from a female donor in good health and CMV-seronegative.

This clone has a handful of counts. The chain combines TRBV6-6 with TRBJ2-7; 7 nucleotides align to TRBD1. V was pared by 2 bases and J by 3 bases, with 7 bases of the junction left unmatched. The CDR3 extends over 15 amino acids. Germline assignment: CDR1 MNHNY and CDR2 SVGAGI (reference sequence). This CDR3 reads CASSYAGTANYEQYF. The CDR3 coding sequence is TGTGCCAGCAGTTACGCTGGGACAGCTAACTACGAGCAGTACTTC.

The rearrangement links TRBV18 to TRBJ1-3; D remains ambiguous. Germline V gives CDR1 KGHSH, CDR2 LQKENI. Trimming cost V 5 bases and J 3 bases, with 8 bases left between them. This CDR3 is 13 amino acids long. Here the CDR3 DNA reads TGTGCCAGCTCAGGGGAGAATGGAAACACCATATATTTT. Protein product: CASSGENGNTIYF. Full variable domain (rest looked up from reference TRBV18 and TRBJ1-3): NAGVMQNPRHLVRRRGQEARLRCSPMKGHSHVYWYRQLPEEGLKFMVYLQKENIIDESGMPKERFSAEFPKEGPSILRIQQVVRGDSAAYFCASSGENGNTIYFGEGSWLTVV.

In this sample, this clone turned up a few times. V and J are TRBV28 and TRBJ1-2; a weak D match, TRBD1 (6 bases). The CDR3 contains 19 residues. Trimming pared 2 bases from V and 3 bases from J, leaving 25 bases between. Germline V lookup: CDR1 MDHEN, CDR2 SYDVKM. CDR3 loop: CASSLIPAPGGPGDYGYTF. As DNA, the CDR3 is TGTGCCAGCAGTTTAATTCCGGCCCCGGGGGGGCCCGGGGACTATGGCTACACCTTC.

The rearrangement uses TRBV7-2 and TRBJ2-2; 11 bases are shared with TRBD2. The CDR3 loop spans 19 amino acids. From germline, CDR1 is SGHTA and CDR2 FQGNSA. With 1 base clipped from V and 0 bases from J, the junction kept 7 bases outside the gene matches. The CDR3 protein is CASSLGLLAGGSNTGELFF. CDR3 DNA sequence: TGTGCCAGCAGCTTAGGTCTCCTAGCGGGGGGTTCGAACACCGGGGAGCTGTTTTTT.

The chain has TRBV7-9 and TRBJ2-2, with a weak D call TRBD1 (5 bases). V lost 2 bases, J lost 6 bases, and 13 bases lay in between. The CDR3 is made up of 15 amino acids. Germline V gene lookup returns CDR1 SEHNR and CDR2 FQNEAQ (reference sequence). For the CDR3, the DNA is TGTGCCAGCAGCTTATCAGGGAATATGCCCGGGGAGCTGTTTTTT. It is translated as CASSLSGNMPGELFF. The whole variable domain, filled in from reference TRBV7-9 and TRBJ2-2, reads DTGVSQNPRHKITKRGQNVTFRCDPISEHNRLYWYRQTLGQGPEFLTYFQNEAQLEKSRLLSDRFSAERPKGSFSTLEIQRTEQGDSAMYLCASSLSGNMPGELFFGEGSRLTVL.

The chain's CDR3 is CASSSIDNTEAFF. The CDR3 DNA reads TGTGCCAGCAGCTCCATAGATAACACTGAAGCTTTCTTT. This rearrangement joins TRBV5-4 to TRBJ1-1; the D is unclear. Germline V CDR1 and CDR2: SGHNT, YYREEE (reference sequence). The CDR3 length is 13 residues. V lost 3 bases and J lost 2, with 8 bases in between.

The chain carries TRBV5-1 and TRBJ1-2, with D hard to call. Germline CDR1 reads SGHRS; CDR2 reads YFSETQ. With 0 bases removed from V and 4 bases from J, the gap between germline ends came to 22 bases. The CDR3 runs 18 residues. CDR3: CASSLGSGPIPSGYGYTF. The CDR3 DNA is TGCGCCAGCAGCTTGGGTTCTGGCCCCATACCTTCGGGCTATGGCTACACCTTC. The full variable domain, rest sourced from reference TRBV5-1 and TRBJ1-2, is KAGVTQTPRYLIKTRGQQVTLSCSPISGHRSVSWYQQTPGQGLQFLFEYFSETQRNKGNFPGRFSGRQFSNSRSEMNVSTLELGDSALYLCASSLGSGPIPSGYGYTFGSGTRLTVV.

This chain joins TRBV6-5 and TRBJ1-4; D uncertain. Germline values: CDR1 MNHEY, CDR2 SVGAGI. The CDR3 runs to 14 residues. V was clipped by 8 bases and J by 4 bases, with 14 bases between them. The CDR3 DNA reads TGTGCCAGCGGCTACCCGGGTCATAATGAAAAACTGTTTTTT. It specifies CASGYPGHNEKLFF.

The chain couples TRBV6-6 to TRBJ2-7; D not certain. The germline gives CDR1 MNHNY, CDR2 SVGAGI (reference sequence). This CDR3 region has 13 residues. The V and J ends lost 6 bases and 2 bases respectively, with 11 bases between them. In nucleotides, the CDR3 is TGTGCCAGCAGCCCCGGGTTCCCCTACGAGCAGTACTTC. Protein product: CASSPGFPYEQYF.

V gene TRBV30 combines with J gene TRBJ2-5; the match to TRBD1 covers 8 bases. The CDR3 totals 16 residues. Per the germline V gene, CDR1 is GTSNPN and CDR2 is SVGIG (reference sequence). V shed 1 base and J 1 base; nucleotides not matched to a gene: 8. The CDR3 DNA follows: TGTGCCTGGAGTGGAGGGGGGACAGGCCTCCAAGAGACCCAGTACTTC. It is translated as CAWSGGGTGLQETQYF.

The chain is built from TRBV19 and TRBJ1-1; a weak D match, TRBD1 (6 bases). The CDR3 extends over 14 amino acids. In germline, CDR1 is LNHDA, CDR2 SQIVND (reference sequence). Trimming shortened V by 2 bases and J by 7 bases, and 14 bases separated the two germline ends. CDR3 nucleotide sequence: TGTGCCAGTAGTATATCTCGGGGACAAGGTGAAGCTTTCTTT. The encoded protein is CASSISRGQGEAFF.

This clone was detected a few times. The V and J genes are TRBV5-4 and TRBJ1-2, with 12 bases matching TRBD1. With 3 bases clipped from V and 7 bases from J, the junction kept 7 bases outside the gene matches. In germline, CDR1 is SGHNT, CDR2 YYREEE (reference sequence). The CDR3 is 15 residues long. The CDR3 DNA reads as TGTGCCAGCAGCTACCGGGACAGGGGGCTCTTTGGCTACACCTTC. Protein: CASSYRDRGLFGYTF.

The V and J genes are TRBV27 and TRBJ2-7; 14 bases map to TRBD2. The germline gives CDR1 MNHEY, CDR2 SMNVEV (reference sequence). This CDR3 has 15 residues. Trimming removed 5 bases from V and 5 bases from J; junction bases left unmatched: 5. The DNA of the CDR3 is TGTGCCAGCAGTCCCGGACTAGCGGGAGGCCACGAGCAGTACTTC. Translating it yields CASSPGLAGGHEQYF.

The chain employs TRBV6-1 and TRBJ1-1, with D uncertain. The CDR3 runs to 13 residues. V gave up 1 base and J gave up 8 bases, with 11 bases separating them. The germline V gene encodes CDR1 MNHNS and CDR2 SASEGT. CDR3 protein: CASSEGGKGEAFF. CDR3 DNA: TGTGCCAGCAGTGAAGGAGGGAAGGGAGAAGCTTTCTTT.

CDR3 sequence: CASSDSGRGNTGELFF. The CDR3 nucleotides read TGTGCCAGCAGTGATAGCGGGAGGGGGAACACCGGGGAGCTGTTTTTT. V usage is TRBV25-1 and J usage is TRBJ2-2, with 11 bases that match TRBD2. Germline V lookup: CDR1 MGHDK, CDR2 SYGVNS. The CDR3 runs 16 residues. V lost 3 bases and J lost 1; bases outside the gene matches: 1.

The chain combines TRBV30 with TRBJ1-4; D perhaps matches TRBD1 (6 bases). Germline V gene data show CDR1 as GTSNPN and CDR2 as SVGIG (reference sequence). This CDR3 spans 13 amino acids. The germline V and J ends were trimmed by 4 bases and 15 bases, with 21 bases remaining between them. Here the CDR3 DNA reads TGTGCCTGGAACTCGAACCTGGGGACACTCGTGTTTTTT. Protein: CAWNSNLGTLVFF.

V is TRBV9 and J is TRBJ2-3; 10 bases align to TRBD1. Trimming cost V 0 bases and J 6 bases; bases outside gene matches: 7. There are 16 residues in the CDR3. Germline V gene sequence: CDR1 SGDLS, CDR2 YYNGEE. The CDR3: CASSVGGDRGADTQYF. Here the CDR3 DNA reads TGTGCCAGCAGCGTAGGGGGGGACAGGGGCGCGGATACGCAGTATTTT.

This rearrangement joins TRBV19 to TRBJ1-1; D gene uncertain. CDR3 size: 13 residues. Per germline, CDR1 LNHDA and CDR2 SQIVND (reference sequence). Trimming cost V 3 bases and J 5 bases, with 10 bases left between them. The CDR3 sequence is CASSIDFGTEAFF. The CDR3, as DNA: TGTGCCAGTAGTATTGATTTCGGTACTGAAGCTTTCTTT.

The chain employs TRBV7-9 and TRBJ2-1; 8 bases match TRBD2. This CDR3 contains 15 residues. Losses at the gene ends were 5 bases for V and 0 bases for J; bases not matched to a gene: 3. The germline gives CDR1 SEHNR, CDR2 FQNEAQ (reference sequence). CDR3 sequence reads: CASSPGRGSYNEQFF. The CDR3, as DNA: TGTGCCAGCAGCCCCGGGAGGGGCTCCTACAATGAGCAGTTCTTC.

The chain couples TRBV28 to TRBJ2-3; TRBD2 matches at 11 bases. With V trimmed by 2 bases and J by 3 bases, 7 bases remained unmatched. Germline lookup yields CDR1 MDHEN and CDR2 SYDVKM. This CDR3 has 17 amino acids. The CDR3 protein is CASSLMRASGRTDTQYF. The CDR3 DNA reads TGTGCCAGCAGTTTAATGAGGGCTAGCGGGAGGACAGATACGCAGTATTTT. Drawing the rest from reference TRBV28 and TRBJ2-3, the complete variable domain is DVKVTQSSRYLVKRTGEKVFLECVQDMDHENMFWYRQDPGLGLRLIYFSYDVKMKEKGDIPEGYSVSREKKERFSLILESASTNQTSMYLCASSLMRASGRTDTQYFGPGTRLTVL.

The chain links TRBV30 to TRBJ1-2, with TRBD1 matching 8 bases. The CDR3 runs 13 residues. Germline V gene data show CDR1 as GTSNPN and CDR2 as SVGIG (reference sequence). V was clipped by 4 bases and J by 7 bases; unmatched bases: 8. CDR3 nucleotide sequence: TGTGCCTGGAATCGGTGGACAGGGCCTGGCTACACCTTC. Protein sequence: CAWNRWTGPGYTF.

This clone was counted between two and nine times. The chain combines TRBV15 with TRBJ2-3; 13 positions match TRBD2. This CDR3 is 18 amino acids long. V dropped 0 bases and J dropped 2; count of bases not matched to a gene: 5. CDR1 is LNHNV, CDR2 YYDKDF, per germline (reference sequence). The CDR3 DNA reads TGTGCCACCAGCAGAGATGGGGGACTAGCGGGAATCACAGATACGCAGTATTTT. Protein: CATSRDGGLAGITDTQYF.